Reported below is one T cell receptor beta chain. Antigen specificity is unknown. At one of its ends the junction is not consistent with the germline gene, which may arise from a read error. TCRdb called the PCR reads again in MiXCR, with one record for every CDR3 protein. The top ten hold about 0.71% of the sample, which has over 300,000 distinct CDR3 sequences, 24% seen once. The data derive from a study of molecular identifiers for immune sequencing clone quantification. Study-wide results and caveats: Reportedly, one cell's Jurkat TCR RNA was detected within 1,100,000 naive CD8 cells.

Per the germline V gene, CDR1 is KGHDR and CDR2 is SFDVKD. This CDR3 has 14 residues. Material: naive CD8+ T cells from blood, with Jurkat cell RNA spiked in. The sample's subset: FACS-sorted CD8+CD4-CCR7+CD45RA+ naive T cells. The clonotype originates from a human donor in good health. Some libraries in this study had Jurkat cell RNA spiked in. The chain joins TRBV24-1 to TRBJ2-2, with D possibly being TRBD2 (5 bases). This CDR3 reads CATGDRTNTGELFF. The CDR3 DNA sequence: TGTGCCACCGGTGACCGGACTAACACCGGGGAGCTGTTTTTT.